A single sample gave rise to the 19 T cell receptor beta chains below, sequenced in a study of CD8 T cells in Susac syndrome. Random hexamers primed reverse transcription of about 0.5 to 1 ug RNA. TCRdb recomputed calls from the immunoSEQ multiplex PCR reads with MiXCR, one row per CDR3 protein. The sample consists of 130,000 or so distinct CDR3 sequences, 65% to 90% of them appearing once. Input material: CD8+ T cells from PBMCs. Source of these receptors: a human donor with multiple sclerosis.

The V and J genes are TRBV5-4 and TRBJ1-2; a possible D gene is TRBD1 (5 bases). CDR3 length: 14 residues. Trimming took off 6 bases at V and 7 bases at J, with 19 bases between the two ends. Germline CDR1 reads SGHNT; CDR2 reads YYREEE (reference sequence). The CDR3 DNA sequence: TGTGCCAGCACCCCGTGGGGGGATCTCAGTGGCTACACCTTC. Its protein product is CASTPWGDLSGYTF.

This clonotype came up once. In DNA form, the CDR3 reads TGCGCCAGCAGCCACACTTACAGGCCCACTGAAGCTTTCTTT. Protein: CASSHTYRPTEAFF. The rearrangement joins TRBV4-1 to TRBJ1-1, with a possible D match to TRBD1 (5 bases). This CDR3 spans 14 amino acids. Germline V gene data show CDR1 as MGHRA and CDR2 as YSYEKL. Trimming took 3 bases from V and 4 from J, leaving 12 bases between them.

The chain uses TRBV7-9 and TRBJ1-2; D ambiguous. CDR1 and CDR2 from the germline V gene are SEHNR and FQNEAQ (reference sequence). The CDR3 totals 17 residues. Trimming took 1 base from V and 6 from J, leaving 21 bases between them. CDR3 DNA: TGTGCCAGCAGCTTAGGGTACTACGGTCAGAGGGAAGATGGCTACACCTTC. Translating it yields CASSLGYYGQREDGYTF. The full variable domain, its missing parts supplied by reference TRBV7-9 and TRBJ1-2, is DTGVSQNPRHKITKRGQNVTFRCDPISEHNRLYWYRQTLGQGPEFLTYFQNEAQLEKSRLLSDRFSAERPKGSFSTLEIQRTEQGDSAMYLCASSLGYYGQREDGYTFGSGTRLTVV.

This chain uses TRBV7-9 with TRBJ1-6; D gene ambiguous. This CDR3 has 15 residues. Germline values: CDR1 SEHNR, CDR2 FQNEAQ (reference sequence). Trimming cost V 5 bases and J 9 bases, with 17 bases left between them. The CDR3 DNA is TGTGCCAGCAGCCTGTCGGACCTCGCCCGTTCACCCCTCCACTTT. It is translated as CASSLSDLARSPLHF.

The chain combines TRBV27 with TRBJ1-1, with TRBD1 identical over 8 bases. Germline loops: CDR1 MNHEY, CDR2 SMNVEV (reference sequence). CDR3 length: 13 residues. V gave up 3 bases and J gave up 11 bases; unmatched junction bases: 8. CDR3 in DNA: TGTGCCAGCAGTTTGAGGCAGGGGGCGCACGCTTTCTTT. Amino acids: CASSLRQGAHAFF.

This chain uses TRBV9 with TRBJ2-2, with D unclear. The length of the CDR3 is 12 residues. The V and J ends lost 0 bases and 6 bases respectively, with 3 bases between them. The germline V gene has CDR1 SGDLS and CDR2 YYNGEE. DNA for the CDR3: TGTGCCAGCAGCGTAGTTCCCGGGGAGCTGTTTTTT. This sequence encodes CASSVVPGELFF.

The chain carries TRBV9 and TRBJ2-1; weak D call: TRBD2 (6 bases). Trimming took off 0 bases at V and 1 base at J, with 8 bases between the two ends. The length of the CDR3 is 15 residues. Germline CDR1 is SGDLS and CDR2 is YYNGEE. The CDR3 DNA reads as TGTGCCAGCAGCGTAGGAGGGAGGTCCTACAATGAGCAGTTCTTC. As protein: CASSVGGRSYNEQFF.

This chain uses TRBV2 with TRBJ2-7, with 14 bases lining up with TRBD2. From germline, CDR1 is SNHLY and CDR2 FYNNEI. Germline trimming cut 8 bases from V and 3 bases from J; bases unmatched to any gene: 6. There are 15 residues in the CDR3. CDR3: CASRLAGGEIYEQYV. The CDR3 DNA reads as TGTGCCAGCCGACTAGCGGGAGGGGAAATCTACGAGCAGTACGTC.

The rearrangement joins TRBV3-1 to TRBJ1-4; the match to TRBD1 covers 7 bases. Trimming removed 3 bases from V and 2 bases from J; junction bases left unmatched: 12. This CDR3 is built from 18 residues. Germline-derived CDR1 and CDR2 are LGHDT and YNNKEL (reference sequence). The CDR3 loop reads CASSQPYGQEGTNEKLFF. The CDR3 DNA reads TGTGCCAGCAGCCAGCCCTACGGACAGGAAGGGACTAATGAAAAACTGTTTTTT.

The chain employs TRBV24-1 and TRBJ2-2, with TRBD2 identical over 11 bases. Per the germline V gene, CDR1 is KGHDR and CDR2 is SFDVKD. The CDR3 extends over 16 amino acids. J lost 4 bases, V lost 4 bases, and 4 bases had no gene match. CDR3 in DNA: TGTGCCACCAGTGACTCCGGGACTAGCGGCACCGGGGAGCTGTTTTTT. Translating it yields CATSDSGTSGTGELFF.

The rearrangement joins TRBV5-6 to TRBJ2-7; TRBD1 agrees at 7 bases. This CDR3 is built from 15 residues. CDR1 SGHDT and CDR2 YYEEEE come from the germline V gene. Losses at the gene ends were 0 bases for V and 5 bases for J; bases not matched to a gene: 8. CDR3 bases: TGTGCCAGCAGCTTGGAGGGAGACAGGGAAGACGAGCAGTACTTC. Translating it yields CASSLEGDREDEQYF.

This clonotype showed up just a few times. J is TRBJ1-5 and V is TRBV4-1; a weak D match, TRBD1 (5 bases). V was clipped by 0 bases and J by 7 bases, with 13 bases between them. CDR1 is MGHRA, CDR2 YSYEKL, per germline. This CDR3 comprises 15 residues. CDR3: CASSQDRGTGQPQHF. The CDR3 coding sequence is TGCGCCAGCAGCCAAGATCGCGGGACTGGGCAGCCCCAGCATTTT.

The chain combines TRBV15 with TRBJ2-2; no clear D gene. The CDR3 totals 12 residues. Germline V gene lookup returns CDR1 LNHNV and CDR2 YYDKDF (reference sequence). V was trimmed by 5 bases and J by 6 bases, leaving 7 bases between them. Here the CDR3 DNA reads TGTGCCACCAGCCCGACGGCCGGGGAGCTGTTTTTT. Its translation: CATSPTAGELFF.

The chain links TRBV14 to TRBJ2-1; 8 bases map to TRBD1. This CDR3 region has 20 residues. Germline V gene data show CDR1 as SGHDN and CDR2 as FVKESK. The V gene end was trimmed by 0 bases and the J gene end by 0 bases; junction bases not matched to a gene: 13. CDR3 protein: CASSQDSDRGPLLSYNEQFF. The CDR3 DNA is TGTGCCAGCAGCCAAGACTCCGACAGGGGCCCGCTCCTCTCCTACAATGAGCAGTTCTTC.

This chain uses TRBV19 with TRBJ2-1, with D tentatively TRBD2 (5 bases). CDR1 and CDR2 from the germline V gene are LNHDA and SQIVND (reference sequence). Trimming pared 5 bases from V and 5 bases from J, leaving 10 bases between. The CDR3 runs to 13 residues. CDR3 nucleotides: TGTGCCAGTAGTCTCGGACTGGACAATGAGCAGTTCTTC. Translated: CASSLGLDNEQFF.

The J gene is TRBJ2-3, the V gene TRBV20-1; no definite D call. This CDR3 is 14 amino acids long. In germline, CDR1 is DFQATT, CDR2 SNEGSKA (reference sequence). The V end lost 3 bases, the J end lost 3 bases, and 13 bases lay between the germline ends. The CDR3 spells CSARARVRTDTQYF. The CDR3 coding sequence is TGCAGTGCTAGGGCACGTGTTAGGACAGATACGCAGTATTTT.

This chain uses TRBV5-1 with TRBJ2-3; 8 bases line up with TRBD2. Germline V gives CDR1 SGHRS, CDR2 YFSETQ. This CDR3 is built from 17 residues. Trimming cost V 0 bases and J 5 bases; bases outside gene matches: 11. The CDR3 nucleotides are TGCGCCAGCAGCTTGGTCCCTATCGGGGGGGCCGGAGATACGCAGTATTTT. Translation gives CASSLVPIGGAGDTQYF.

The chain couples TRBV7-9 to TRBJ1-2; D unclear. The CDR3 loop spans 16 amino acids. Germline V gene data show CDR1 as SEHNR and CDR2 as FQNEAQ (reference sequence). The V end lost 2 bases, the J end lost 5 bases, and 18 bases lay between the germline ends. The CDR3 reads CASSLLVEQTQYGYTF. CDR3 nucleotides: TGTGCCAGCAGCTTACTCGTGGAACAGACGCAATATGGCTACACCTTC.

The chain links TRBV5-8 to TRBJ2-7; TRBD2 matches 8 bases. The CDR3 runs to 15 residues. V shed 6 bases, J shed 2 bases, and the junction held 10 bases outside the gene matches. Looked up from germline, CDR1 is SGHTS and CDR2 is YDEGEE. CDR3 residues: CASTLRTSGTYEQYV. The CDR3 nucleotides are TGTGCCAGCACTTTGAGAACTAGCGGAACCTACGAGCAGTACGTC.